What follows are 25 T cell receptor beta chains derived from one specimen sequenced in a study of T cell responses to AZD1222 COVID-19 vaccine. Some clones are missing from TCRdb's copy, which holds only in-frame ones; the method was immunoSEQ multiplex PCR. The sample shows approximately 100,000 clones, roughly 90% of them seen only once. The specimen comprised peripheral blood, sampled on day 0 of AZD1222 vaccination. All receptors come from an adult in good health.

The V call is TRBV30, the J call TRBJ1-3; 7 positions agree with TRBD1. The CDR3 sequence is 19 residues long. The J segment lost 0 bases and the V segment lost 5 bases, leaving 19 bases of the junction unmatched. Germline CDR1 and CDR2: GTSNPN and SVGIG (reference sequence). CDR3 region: CAWGGRLGQPRDSGNTIYF. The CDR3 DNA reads TGTGCCTGGGGGGGGAGATTGGGACAGCCGAGGGACTCTGGAAACACCATATATTTT. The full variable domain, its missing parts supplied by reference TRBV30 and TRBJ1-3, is SQTIHQWPATLVQPVGSPLSLECTVEGTSNPNLYWYRQAAGRGLQLLFYSVGIGQISSEVPQNLSASRPQDRQFILSSKKLLLSDSGFYLCAWGGRLGQPRDSGNTIYFGEGSWLTVV.

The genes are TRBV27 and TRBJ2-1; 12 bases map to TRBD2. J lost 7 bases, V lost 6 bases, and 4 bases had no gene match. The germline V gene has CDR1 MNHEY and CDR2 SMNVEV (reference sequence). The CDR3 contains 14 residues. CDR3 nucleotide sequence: TGTGCCAGCAGAACTAGCGGGAGGTATAATGAGCAGTTCTTC. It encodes CASRTSGRYNEQFF.

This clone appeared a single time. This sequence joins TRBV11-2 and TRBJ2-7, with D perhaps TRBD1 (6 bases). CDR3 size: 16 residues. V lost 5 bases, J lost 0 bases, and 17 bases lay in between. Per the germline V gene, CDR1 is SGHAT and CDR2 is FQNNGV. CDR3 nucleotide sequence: TGTGCCAGCAGCCCTAACCTCGACAGGCCCTCCTACGAGCAGTACTTC. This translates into CASSPNLDRPSYEQYF.

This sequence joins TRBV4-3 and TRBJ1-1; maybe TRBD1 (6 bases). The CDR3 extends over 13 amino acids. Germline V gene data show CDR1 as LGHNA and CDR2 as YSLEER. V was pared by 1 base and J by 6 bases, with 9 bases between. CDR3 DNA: TGCGCCAGCAGCCAAGGTGCAGGGGCTGAAGCTTTCTTT. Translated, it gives CASSQGAGAEAFF.

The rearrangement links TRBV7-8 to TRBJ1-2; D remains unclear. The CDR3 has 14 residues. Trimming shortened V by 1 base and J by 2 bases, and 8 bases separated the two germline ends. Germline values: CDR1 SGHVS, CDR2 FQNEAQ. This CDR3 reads CASSLDFRNYGYTF. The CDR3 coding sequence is TGTGCCAGCAGCTTAGATTTTCGGAACTATGGCTACACCTTC.

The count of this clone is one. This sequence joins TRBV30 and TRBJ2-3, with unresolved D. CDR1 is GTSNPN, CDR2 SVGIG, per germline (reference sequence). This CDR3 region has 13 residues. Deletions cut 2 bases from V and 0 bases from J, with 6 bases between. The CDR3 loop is CAWSPASTDTQYF. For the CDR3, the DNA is TGTGCCTGGAGTCCCGCTAGCACAGATACGCAGTATTTT.

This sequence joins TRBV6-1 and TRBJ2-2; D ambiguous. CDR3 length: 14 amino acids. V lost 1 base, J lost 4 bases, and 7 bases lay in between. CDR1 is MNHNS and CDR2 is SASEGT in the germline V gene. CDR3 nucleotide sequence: TGTGCCAGCAGTGAAGAACCGATCACCGGGGAGCTGTTTTTT. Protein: CASSEEPITGELFF.

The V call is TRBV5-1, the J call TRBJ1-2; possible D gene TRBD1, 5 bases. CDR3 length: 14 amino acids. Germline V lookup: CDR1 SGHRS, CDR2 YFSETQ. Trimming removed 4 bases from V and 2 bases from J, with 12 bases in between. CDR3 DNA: TGCGCCAGCAGCCTGGACGGGGGGAACTATGGCTACACCTTC. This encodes CASSLDGGNYGYTF.

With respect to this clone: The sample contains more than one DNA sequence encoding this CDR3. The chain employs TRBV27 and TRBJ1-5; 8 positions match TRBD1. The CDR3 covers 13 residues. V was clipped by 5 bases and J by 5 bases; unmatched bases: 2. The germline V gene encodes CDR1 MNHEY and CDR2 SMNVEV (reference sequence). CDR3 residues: CASSADRDQPQHF. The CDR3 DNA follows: TGTGCCAGCAGTGCGGACAGGGATCAGCCCCAGCATTTT.

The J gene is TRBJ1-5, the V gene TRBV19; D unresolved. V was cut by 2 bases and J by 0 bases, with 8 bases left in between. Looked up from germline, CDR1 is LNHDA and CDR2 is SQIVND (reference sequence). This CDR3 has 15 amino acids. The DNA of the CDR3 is TGTGCCAGTAGTATACTCGGTATTAGCAATCAGCCCCAGCATTTT. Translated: CASSILGISNQPQHF.

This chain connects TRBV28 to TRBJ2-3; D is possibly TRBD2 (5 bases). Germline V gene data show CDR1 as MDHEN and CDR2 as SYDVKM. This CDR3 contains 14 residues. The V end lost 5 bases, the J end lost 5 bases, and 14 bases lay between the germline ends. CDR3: CASSPGVWVDTQYF. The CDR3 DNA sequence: TGTGCCAGCAGTCCCGGGGTTTGGGTAGATACGCAGTATTTT.

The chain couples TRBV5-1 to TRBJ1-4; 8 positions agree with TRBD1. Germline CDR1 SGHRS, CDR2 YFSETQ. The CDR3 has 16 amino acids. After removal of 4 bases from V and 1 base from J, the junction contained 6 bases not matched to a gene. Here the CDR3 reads CASSPGQGRTNEKLFF. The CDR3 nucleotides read TGCGCCAGCAGCCCCGGACAGGGAAGAACTAATGAAAAACTGTTTTTT. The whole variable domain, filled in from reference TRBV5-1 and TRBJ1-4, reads KAGVTQTPRYLIKTRGQQVTLSCSPISGHRSVSWYQQTPGQGLQFLFEYFSETQRNKGNFPGRFSGRQFSNSRSEMNVSTLELGDSALYLCASSPGQGRTNEKLFFGSGTQLSVL.

CDR3 in amino acids: CASRSPANNSPLHF. The CDR3 coding sequence is TGTGCCAGCAGATCACCGGCAAATAATTCACCCCTCCACTTT. The V and J genes are TRBV28 and TRBJ1-6, with no clear D. CDR1 is MDHEN and CDR2 is SYDVKM in the germline V gene. V lost 6 bases, J lost 5 bases, and 11 bases lay in between. The CDR3 is 14 amino acids. The full variable domain, rest sourced from reference TRBV28 and TRBJ1-6, is DVKVTQSSRYLVKRTGEKVFLECVQDMDHENMFWYRQDPGLGLRLIYFSYDVKMKEKGDIPEGYSVSREKKERFSLILESASTNQTSMYLCASRSPANNSPLHFGNGTRLTVT.

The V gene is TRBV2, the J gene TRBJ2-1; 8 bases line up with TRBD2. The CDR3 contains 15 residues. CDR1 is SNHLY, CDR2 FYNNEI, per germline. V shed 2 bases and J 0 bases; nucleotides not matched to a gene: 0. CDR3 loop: CASSELAGSYNEQFF. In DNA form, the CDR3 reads TGTGCCAGCAGTGAACTAGCGGGCTCCTACAATGAGCAGTTCTTC.

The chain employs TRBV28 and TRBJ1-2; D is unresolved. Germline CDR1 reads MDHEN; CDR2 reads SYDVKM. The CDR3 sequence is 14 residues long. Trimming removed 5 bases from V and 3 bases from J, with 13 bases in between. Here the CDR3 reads CASSPPQHHYGYTF. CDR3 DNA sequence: TGTGCCAGCAGTCCTCCTCAGCACCACTATGGCTACACCTTC.

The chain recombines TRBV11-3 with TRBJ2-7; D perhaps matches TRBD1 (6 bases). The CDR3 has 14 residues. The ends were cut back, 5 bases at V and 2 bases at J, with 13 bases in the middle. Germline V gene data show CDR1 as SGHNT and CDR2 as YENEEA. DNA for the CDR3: TGTGCCAGCAGCCCCGTACAGGGTCCCTACGAGCAGTACTTC. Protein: CASSPVQGPYEQYF.

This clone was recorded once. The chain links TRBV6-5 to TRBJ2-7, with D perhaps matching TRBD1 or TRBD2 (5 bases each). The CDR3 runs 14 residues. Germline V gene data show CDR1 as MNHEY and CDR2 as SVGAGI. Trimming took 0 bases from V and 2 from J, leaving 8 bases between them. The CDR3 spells CASSYSGVPYEQYF. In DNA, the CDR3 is TGTGCCAGCAGTTACTCGGGGGTCCCCTACGAGCAGTACTTC.

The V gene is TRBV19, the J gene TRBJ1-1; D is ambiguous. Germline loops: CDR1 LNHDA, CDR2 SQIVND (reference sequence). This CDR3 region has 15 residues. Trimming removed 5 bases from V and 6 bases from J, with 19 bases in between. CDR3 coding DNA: TGTGCCAGTAGTTTCTTTCAAGGGAGGGTCCCTGAAGCTTTCTTT. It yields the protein CASSFFQGRVPEAFF.

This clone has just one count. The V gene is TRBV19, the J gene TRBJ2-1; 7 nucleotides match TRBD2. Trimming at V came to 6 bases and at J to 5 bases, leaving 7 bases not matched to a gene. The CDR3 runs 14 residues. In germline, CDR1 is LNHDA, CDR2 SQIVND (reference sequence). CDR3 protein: CASRFSGIDNEQFF. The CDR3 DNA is TGTGCCAGTAGGTTCAGCGGGATTGACAATGAGCAGTTCTTC.

The CDR3 nucleotides are TGTGCCAGCAGCTTAGCGGATTCCTACGAGCAGTACTTC. Translating it yields CASSLADSYEQYF. The chain uses TRBV7-8 and TRBJ2-7; D unclear. Trimming pared 0 bases from V and 1 base from J, leaving 4 bases between. CDR3 length equals 13 residues. The germline CDR1 and CDR2 sequences are SGHVS and FQNEAQ. The variable domain in full, completed from reference TRBV7-8 and TRBJ2-7, reads GAGVSQSPRYKVAKRGQDVALRCDPISGHVSLFWYQQALGQGPEFLTYFQNEAQLDKSGLPSDRFFAERPEGSVSTLKIQRTQQEDSAVYLCASSLADSYEQYFGPGTRLTVT.

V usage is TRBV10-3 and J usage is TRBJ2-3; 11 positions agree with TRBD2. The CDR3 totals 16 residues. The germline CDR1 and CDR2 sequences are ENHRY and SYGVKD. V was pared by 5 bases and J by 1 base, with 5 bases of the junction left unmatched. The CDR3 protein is CAISFLSGRGTDTQYF. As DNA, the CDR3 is TGTGCCATCAGTTTCCTTAGCGGGAGGGGCACAGATACGCAGTATTTT.

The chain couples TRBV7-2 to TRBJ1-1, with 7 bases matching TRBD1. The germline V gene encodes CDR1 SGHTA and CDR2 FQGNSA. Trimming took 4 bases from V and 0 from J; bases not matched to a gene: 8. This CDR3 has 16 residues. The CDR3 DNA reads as TGTGCCAGCAGCTCCAGGGCTACAGGGGTGAACACTGAAGCTTTCTTT. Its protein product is CASSSRATGVNTEAFF.

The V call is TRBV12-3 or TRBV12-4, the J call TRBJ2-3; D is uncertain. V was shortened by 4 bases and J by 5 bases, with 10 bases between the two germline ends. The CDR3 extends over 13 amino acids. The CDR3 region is CASSSSNGDTQYF. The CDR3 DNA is TGTGCCAGCAGTTCGTCGAATGGAGATACGCAGTATTTT.

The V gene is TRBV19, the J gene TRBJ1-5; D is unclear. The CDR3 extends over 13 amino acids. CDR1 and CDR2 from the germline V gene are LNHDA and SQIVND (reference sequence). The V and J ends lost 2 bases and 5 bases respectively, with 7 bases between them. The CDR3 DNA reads TGTGCCAGTAGTATAAGTAGAGATCAGCCCCAGCATTTT. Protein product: CASSISRDQPQHF.

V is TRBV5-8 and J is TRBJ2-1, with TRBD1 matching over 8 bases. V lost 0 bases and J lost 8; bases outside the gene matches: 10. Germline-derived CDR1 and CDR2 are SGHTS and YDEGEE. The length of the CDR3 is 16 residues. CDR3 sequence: CASSLVRQGARYEQFF. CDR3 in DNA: TGTGCCAGCAGCTTGGTCCGCCAGGGGGCCCGTTATGAGCAGTTCTTC.